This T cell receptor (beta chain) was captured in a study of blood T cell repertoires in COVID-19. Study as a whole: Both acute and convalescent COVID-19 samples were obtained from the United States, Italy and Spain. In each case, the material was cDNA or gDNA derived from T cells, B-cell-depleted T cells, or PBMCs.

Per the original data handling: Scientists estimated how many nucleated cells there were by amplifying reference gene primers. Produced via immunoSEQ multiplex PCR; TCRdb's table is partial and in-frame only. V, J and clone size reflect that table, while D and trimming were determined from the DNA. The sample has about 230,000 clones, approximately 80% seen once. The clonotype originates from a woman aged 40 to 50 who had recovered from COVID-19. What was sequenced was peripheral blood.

The CDR3 here is CASSPILAAGGDSNYGYTF. The CDR3 DNA reads TGTGCCAGCAGCCCGATCCTAGCCGCGGGTGGGGACTCTAACTATGGCTACACCTTC. V usage is TRBV7-9 and J usage is TRBJ1-2, with TRBD1 as a possible D gene (5 bases). Trimming shortened V by 5 bases and J by 0 bases, and 25 bases separated the two germline ends. The CDR3 runs to 19 residues. Germline V gene sequence: CDR1 SEHNR, CDR2 FQNEAQ (reference sequence).